This entry lists 26 T cell receptor beta chains sequenced from one sample in a study of OX40 agonist ivuxolimab in advanced cancers. Some clones are missing from TCRdb's copy, which holds only in-frame ones; the method was immunoSEQ multiplex PCR. The sample holds about 95,000 clones; 75% to 95% are singletons and the top ten take roughly 2.5%. The source material was CD4+ or CD8+ T cells sorted from blood, sampled in a trial of the OX40 agonist ivuxolimab. The receptors were gathered from an adult with an advanced solid tumor such as melanoma, head and neck, liver or kidney cancer.

The chain recombines TRBV5-6 with TRBJ2-3, with D uncertain. Trimming shortened V by 0 bases and J by 4 bases, and 6 bases separated the two germline ends. In germline, CDR1 is SGHDT, CDR2 YYEEEE. The CDR3 runs to 13 residues. The CDR3: CASSLDISDTQYF. As DNA, the CDR3 is TGTGCCAGCAGCTTGGACATCTCAGATACGCAGTATTTT.

The chain uses TRBV7-2 and TRBJ1-1; D not certain. Trimming cost V 5 bases and J 3 bases, with 13 bases left between them. The length of the CDR3 is 14 residues. Germline loops: CDR1 SGHTA, CDR2 FQGNSA. The CDR3 is CASSPDFSHTEAFF. In DNA, the CDR3 is TGTGCCAGCAGCCCAGACTTTTCCCACACTGAAGCTTTCTTT.

This rearrangement joins TRBV11-2 to TRBJ2-3; the match to TRBD1 covers 10 bases. The CDR3 is made up of 14 amino acids. Germline V gives CDR1 SGHAT, CDR2 FQNNGV. The V segment lost 5 bases and the J segment 6 bases; nucleotides outside the gene matches: 5. CDR3 amino acids: CASSPSDRGDTQYF. The CDR3 DNA reads as TGTGCCAGCAGCCCATCGGACAGGGGGGATACGCAGTATTTT.

This rearrangement joins TRBV7-9 to TRBJ2-3, with D perhaps matching TRBD2 (6 bases). CDR1 and CDR2 from the germline V gene are SEHNR and FQNEAQ (reference sequence). The CDR3 is 15 residues long. Trimming shortened V by 8 bases and J by 2 bases, and 17 bases separated the two germline ends. The CDR3 bases are TGTGCCAGCGGGGTAGGGACTGCGCTCACAGATACGCAGTATTTT. Translating gives CASGVGTALTDTQYF.

The rearrangement links TRBV27 to TRBJ2-3, with 13 bases that match TRBD2. The CDR3 has 15 amino acids. Trimming removed 4 bases from V and 10 bases from J; junction bases left unmatched: 8. Germline CDR1 reads MNHEY; CDR2 reads SMNVEV (reference sequence). Written as DNA, the CDR3 is TGTGCCAGCAGTTCAACCGGGACTAGCGGGACTTCGCAGTATTTT. Protein: CASSSTGTSGTSQYF.

The rearrangement links TRBV6-5 to TRBJ1-3; 7 bases match TRBD1. The CDR3 loop spans 15 amino acids. CDR1 is MNHEY and CDR2 is SVGAGI in the germline V gene. The V gene end was trimmed by 2 bases and the J gene end by 0 bases; junction bases not matched to a gene: 1. This CDR3 reads CASSYGTASGNTIYF. The DNA of the CDR3 is TGTGCCAGCAGTTACGGGACAGCCTCTGGAAACACCATATATTTT.

The chain uses TRBV4-1 and TRBJ2-3, with 12 positions matching TRBD2. After removal of 1 base from V and 1 base from J, the junction contained 0 bases not matched to a gene. This CDR3 contains 16 residues. Germline V lookup: CDR1 MGHRA, CDR2 YSYEKL. The CDR3 loop is CASSQGTSGGTDTQYF. For the CDR3, the DNA is TGCGCCAGCAGCCAAGGGACTAGCGGGGGCACAGATACGCAGTATTTT.

The chain recombines TRBV30 with TRBJ1-1; D unresolved. Trimming took 4 bases from V and 10 from J, leaving 16 bases between them. Germline loops: CDR1 GTSNPN, CDR2 SVGIG (reference sequence). The CDR3 has 12 residues. CDR3 nucleotide sequence: TGTGCCTGGAACGACGGGTCTCCGCTAGCTTTCTTT. Its translation is CAWNDGSPLAFF.

The chain carries TRBV19 and TRBJ1-4; D uncertain. The germline CDR1 and CDR2 sequences are LNHDA and SQIVND (reference sequence). Trimming took 2 bases from V and 8 from J, leaving 9 bases between them. The CDR3 has 13 residues. CDR3 protein: CASSIRLAEKLFF. CDR3 nucleotide sequence: TGTGCCAGTAGTATAAGATTGGCGGAAAAACTGTTTTTT.

This sequence joins TRBV11-2 and TRBJ2-7, with 8 bases identical to TRBD1. CDR1 and CDR2 (germline): SGHAT, FQNNGV. After removal of 5 bases from V and 1 base from J, the junction contained 4 bases not matched to a gene. The CDR3 sequence is 14 residues long. The CDR3 sequence is CASSRGQASYEQYF. Here the CDR3 DNA reads TGTGCCAGCAGCCGGGGACAGGCTTCCTACGAGCAGTACTTC.

J is TRBJ1-2 and V is TRBV21-1. TRBV21-1 constitutes a pseudogene. The CDR3 consists of 12 residues. CDR3 protein: CASRRARDGYTF. The CDR3 nucleotides read TGTGCCAGCCGCAGGGCCCGGGATGGCTACACCTTC.

The DNA for the CDR3 is TGTGCCAGCAAGAACGGGAATGAGCAGTTCTTC. It specifies CASKNGNEQFF. J is TRBJ2-1 and V is TRBV25-1; D gene uncertain. CDR1 and CDR2 from the germline V gene are MGHDK and SYGVNS. Trimming pared 7 bases from V and 7 bases from J, leaving 8 bases between. This CDR3 is 11 amino acids long. The variable domain in full, completed from reference TRBV25-1 and TRBJ2-1, reads EADIYQTPRYLVIGTGKKITLECSQTMGHDKMYWYQQDPGMELHLIHYSYGVNSTEKGDLSSESTVSRIRTEHFPLTLESARPSHTSQYLCASKNGNEQFFGPGTRLTVL.

This rearrangement joins TRBV2 to TRBJ2-1; the D is unclear. The germline V gene has CDR1 SNHLY and CDR2 FYNNEI. V shed 5 bases and J shed 1 base, with 9 bases lying between them. CDR3 length: 14 residues. CDR3 bases: TGTGCCAGCAGTCCTGGCGCGTCCTACAATGAGCAGTTCTTC. It encodes CASSPGASYNEQFF.

Comments on this clone: One end of the junction fails to match germline, which may point to a read error. V usage is TRBV6-1 and J usage is TRBJ2-1, with 7 bases aligning to TRBD1. Germline V gene data show CDR1 as MNHNS and CDR2 as SASEGT. The CDR3 extends over 13 amino acids. CDR3 in amino acids: CASSGDSYHEQFF. CDR3 sequence (DNA): TGTGCCAGCAGTGGGGACAGCTACCATGAGCAGTTCTTC.

The J gene is TRBJ1-1, the V gene TRBV5-1, with D hard to call. The CDR3 is made up of 14 amino acids. Trimming took 6 bases from V and 1 from J, leaving 13 bases between them. CDR1 is SGHRS, CDR2 YFSETQ, per germline. The CDR3 DNA follows: TGCGCCAGCACGGAGGGTTCGACGAACACTGAAGCTTTCTTT. Encoded protein: CASTEGSTNTEAFF.

CDR3 nucleotide sequence: TGTGCCAGCAGGAACGGGGGTCGGAACAATGAGCAGTTCTTC. Protein product: CASRNGGRNNEQFF. This chain uses TRBV28 with TRBJ2-1; a possible D gene is TRBD2 (6 bases). CDR3 length: 14 residues. V gave up 6 bases and J gave up 5 bases, with 14 bases separating them. Germline V gene lookup returns CDR1 MDHEN and CDR2 SYDVKM.

This chain joins TRBV19 and TRBJ1-1; 10 nucleotides match TRBD1. J was trimmed by 9 bases and V by 3 bases; bases with no gene match: 7. The CDR3 covers 14 residues. Per germline, CDR1 LNHDA and CDR2 SQIVND (reference sequence). The CDR3 region has the DNA TGTGCCAGTAGTATGGGACAGGGGCGGGAAAAAGCTTTCTTT. Translating gives CASSMGQGREKAFF.

This rearrangement joins TRBV7-6 to TRBJ2-1; no clear D. There are 13 residues in the CDR3. Looked up from germline, CDR1 is SGHVS and CDR2 is FNYEAQ. The V end was cut by 2 bases, the J end by 6 bases, with 8 bases between. The CDR3 DNA reads as TGTGCCAGCAGCTTACGGCCGGGCAATGAGCAGTTCTTC. It codes for CASSLRPGNEQFF.

The rearrangement joins TRBV7-9 to TRBJ2-5; 7 bases are a match to TRBD1. Trimming removed 5 bases from V and 5 bases from J; junction bases left unmatched: 5. Germline V gene data show CDR1 as SEHNR and CDR2 as FQNEAQ (reference sequence). CDR3 length: 13 amino acids. The CDR3 protein is CASSLQTGETQYF. DNA of the CDR3: TGTGCCAGCAGCCTACAGACAGGGGAGACCCAGTACTTC.

The V call is TRBV2, the J call TRBJ1-1, with TRBD1 matching 8 bases. V lost 5 bases to trimming and J lost 8 bases; unmatched junction nucleotides: 4. The CDR3 contains 12 residues. Germline CDR1 and CDR2: SNHLY and FYNNEI. The chain's CDR3 is CASSYGQGEAFF. The CDR3 DNA sequence: TGTGCCAGCAGTTATGGACAGGGCGAAGCTTTCTTT. Combining the CDR3 with reference TRBV2 and TRBJ1-1 gives the whole variable domain EPEVTQTPSHQVTQMGQEVILRCVPISNHLYFYWYRQILGQKVEFLVSFYNNEISEKSEIFDDQFSVERPDGSNFTLKIRSTKLEDSAMYFCASSYGQGEAFFGQGTRLTVV.

The V and J genes are TRBV28 and TRBJ2-5; TRBD2 matches at 12 bases. The length of the CDR3 is 16 residues. Per the germline V gene, CDR1 is MDHEN and CDR2 is SYDVKM. V dropped 5 bases and J dropped 7; count of bases not matched to a gene: 11. CDR3 residues: CASSPTSGRPGGTQYF. In nucleotides, the CDR3 is TGTGCCAGCAGTCCCACTAGCGGGAGGCCCGGTGGGACCCAGTACTTC. The variable domain in full, with the rest retrieved from reference TRBV28 and TRBJ2-5, is DVKVTQSSRYLVKRTGEKVFLECVQDMDHENMFWYRQDPGLGLRLIYFSYDVKMKEKGDIPEGYSVSREKKERFSLILESASTNQTSMYLCASSPTSGRPGGTQYFGPGTRLLVL.

The chain is built from TRBV9 and TRBJ2-1; 9 positions match TRBD2. The CDR3 runs to 16 residues. J gave up 9 bases and V 0 bases, and 10 bases lay outside the gene matches. Germline CDR1 SGDLS, CDR2 YYNGEE. In DNA, the CDR3 is TGTGCCAGCAGCGTAGAGGGCGGGAGGGCCCCCGGTGAGCAGTTCTTC. Its protein product is CASSVEGGRAPGEQFF.

This chain joins TRBV28 and TRBJ1-5; perhaps TRBD1 as D (5 bases). The germline V gene has CDR1 MDHEN and CDR2 SYDVKM. CDR3 length equals 13 residues. V was clipped by 10 bases and J by 1 base, with 11 bases between them. In DNA form, the CDR3 reads TGTGCCACCGAGGGGCTCAGCAATCAGCCCCAGCATTTT. Amino acid sequence: CATEGLSNQPQHF. Full variable domain (rest looked up from reference TRBV28 and TRBJ1-5): DVKVTQSSRYLVKRTGEKVFLECVQDMDHENMFWYRQDPGLGLRLIYFSYDVKMKEKGDIPEGYSVSREKKERFSLILESASTNQTSMYLCATEGLSNQPQHFGDGTRLSIL.

The chain couples TRBV5-1 to TRBJ2-3; 9 nucleotides align to TRBD2. This CDR3 comprises 15 residues. CDR1 and CDR2 (germline): SGHRS, YFSETQ. J was trimmed by 4 bases and V by 0 bases; bases with no gene match: 3. CDR3 nucleotides: TGCGCCAGCAGCTTGGATGGCGGGAGGGCAGATACGCAGTATTTT. Protein sequence: CASSLDGGRADTQYF.

V usage is TRBV10-3 and J usage is TRBJ2-1; TRBD2 matches at 7 bases. After removal of 4 bases from V and 3 bases from J, the junction contained 3 bases not matched to a gene. Germline CDR1 reads ENHRY; CDR2 reads SYGVKD. CDR3 length: 14 residues. The CDR3 region has the DNA TGTGCCATCAGTGGCCTAGCGGACTACAATGAGCAGTTCTTC. Its translation is CAISGLADYNEQFF.

The rearrangement uses TRBV28 and TRBJ2-7, with unresolved D. V gave up 3 bases and J gave up 9 bases, with 18 bases separating them. In germline, CDR1 is MDHEN, CDR2 SYDVKM. The CDR3 totals 14 residues. The CDR3 region is CASSLISTVGGQYF. In DNA form, the CDR3 reads TGTGCCAGCAGTTTGATTTCGACGGTGGGTGGGCAGTACTTC.